This T cell receptor beta chain was recovered during a study of T cell responses to AZD1222 COVID-19 vaccine. Points from the study as a whole: Donors in the cohort were predominantly white British and more often female, and clonal diversity was possibly underestimated.

This clone was recorded once. The target antigen is unknown. Clones were sequenced by immunoSEQ multiplex PCR, and TCRdb holds only the in-frame ones, with some missing. The sample comprises roughly 150,000 clones, 75% to 90% of which are singletons, and about 4% rests with the top ten. This receptor was taken from an adult in good health. The material was peripheral blood, obtained on day 0 of AZD1222 vaccination.

CDR3 bases: TGTGCCAGCAGTGAAGGATTGGGGGGCGGAGGTTCACCCCTCCACTTT. This gives the protein CASSEGLGGGGSPLHF. The V and J genes are TRBV6-1 and TRBJ1-6; D may be TRBD1 (6 bases). V shed 1 base and J shed 9 bases, with 16 bases lying between them. Germline V gene data show CDR1 as MNHNS and CDR2 as SASEGT. The CDR3 spans 16 residues.